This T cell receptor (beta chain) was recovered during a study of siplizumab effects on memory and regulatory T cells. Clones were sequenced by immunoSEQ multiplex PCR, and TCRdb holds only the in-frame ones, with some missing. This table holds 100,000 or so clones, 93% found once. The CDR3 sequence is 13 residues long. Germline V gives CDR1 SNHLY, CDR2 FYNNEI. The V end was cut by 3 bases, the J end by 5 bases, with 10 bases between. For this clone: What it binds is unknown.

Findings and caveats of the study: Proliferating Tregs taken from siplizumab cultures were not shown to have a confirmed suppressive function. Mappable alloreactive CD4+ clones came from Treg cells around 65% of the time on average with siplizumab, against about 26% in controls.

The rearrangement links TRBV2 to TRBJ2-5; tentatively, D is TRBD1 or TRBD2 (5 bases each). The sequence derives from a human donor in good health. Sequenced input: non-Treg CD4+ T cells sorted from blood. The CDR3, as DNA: TGTGCCAGCAGTGACTGGGGGAAGGAGACCCAGTACTTC. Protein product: CASSDWGKETQYF.